These 17 T cell receptor beta chains came from one sample sequenced in a study of blood T cell repertoires in COVID-19. Clones were sequenced by immunoSEQ multiplex PCR, and TCRdb holds only the in-frame ones, with some missing. The table lists around 250,000 clones, nearly 90% of them singletons. Sequenced material: peripheral blood. The receptors shown here come from a woman aged 55-70 years with COVID-19, enrolled during active disease.

This clone has more than one count but fewer than ten. This rearrangement joins TRBV3-1 (or the pseudogene TRBV3-2) to TRBJ1-2; no definite D call. V gave up 2 bases and J gave up 5 bases, with 24 bases separating them. CDR1 is LGHDT and CDR2 is YNNKEL in the germline V gene (reference sequence). The CDR3 totals 18 residues. The CDR3 DNA follows: TGTGCCAGCAGCCAAAGACGGCTCCGCGGGTCTTCCGTTTATGGCTACACCTTC. Amino acid sequence: CASSQRRLRGSSVYGYTF.

This chain joins TRBV25-1 and TRBJ1-1, with D perhaps matching TRBD1 (5 bases). The CDR3 runs to 15 residues. V lost 1 base and J 2 bases, leaving 11 bases between the germline ends. Germline-derived CDR1 and CDR2 are MGHDK and SYGVNS. DNA of the CDR3: TGTGCCAGCAGTGAATCCAGGGCAGCCAACACTGAAGCTTTCTTT. It is translated as CASSESRAANTEAFF.

CDR3 nucleotide sequence: TGTGCCAGTGGGTGGTTGGGACAAGCCTATGGCTACACCTTC. It translates to CASGWLGQAYGYTF. V is TRBV19 and J is TRBJ1-2; tentative D call: TRBD1 (6 bases). The CDR3 is made up of 14 amino acids. Trimming pared 8 bases from V and 4 bases from J, leaving 17 bases between. The germline CDR1 and CDR2 sequences are LNHDA and SQIVND (reference sequence).

The V and J genes are TRBV3-1 (or the pseudogene TRBV3-2) and TRBJ1-3; 7 bases are a match to TRBD1. This CDR3 spans 15 amino acids. J lost 3 bases, V lost 4 bases, and 6 bases had no gene match. Germline assignment: CDR1 LGHDT and CDR2 YNNKEL (reference sequence). CDR3 DNA: TGTGCCAGCAGCCCGACAGGGCCACTTGGAAACACCATATATTTT. Translation gives CASSPTGPLGNTIYF.

A remark on this clone: Additional DNA sequences in this sample encode the identical CDR3. V is TRBV12-3 or TRBV12-4 and J is TRBJ2-7, with D perhaps matching TRBD2 (6 bases). This CDR3 region has 12 residues. With 5 bases removed from V and 4 bases from J, the gap between germline ends came to 9 bases. The CDR3 here is CASSGTPYEQYF. CDR3 DNA sequence: TGTGCCAGCAGTGGGACTCCATACGAGCAGTACTTC.

The chain has TRBV6-1 and TRBJ1-1, with TRBD1 identical over 7 bases. J lost 1 base, V lost 3 bases, and 2 bases had no gene match. The CDR3 runs to 14 residues. The germline V gene encodes CDR1 MNHNS and CDR2 SASEGT. CDR3 loop: CASSETGKNTEAFF. Here the CDR3 DNA reads TGTGCCAGCAGTGAGACAGGGAAGAACACTGAAGCTTTCTTT.

This chain uses TRBV30 with TRBJ1-2; 9 nucleotides align to TRBD1. Germline V CDR1 and CDR2: GTSNPN, SVGIG (reference sequence). This CDR3 comprises 13 residues. V trimming: 5 bases; J trimming: 6 bases; junction bases outside the gene matches: 7. The CDR3 sequence: CAWGPGTGHGYTF. CDR3 coding DNA: TGTGCCTGGGGCCCCGGGACAGGGCATGGCTACACCTTC. Full variable domain (outside the CDR3, taken from reference TRBV30 and TRBJ1-2): SQTIHQWPATLVQPVGSPLSLECTVEGTSNPNLYWYRQAAGRGLQLLFYSVGIGQISSEVPQNLSASRPQDRQFILSSKKLLLSDSGFYLCAWGPGTGHGYTFGSGTRLTVV.

This clone was observed a handful of times. This same CDR3 is encoded by further DNA sequences in the sample. In DNA form, the CDR3 reads TGTGCCAGTAGTACAGGGGTTGGAAACACCATATATTTT. Translated, it gives CASSTGVGNTIYF. This chain uses TRBV19 with TRBJ1-3, with TRBD1 as a possible D gene (6 bases). The germline CDR1 and CDR2 sequences are LNHDA and SQIVND (reference sequence). This CDR3 has 13 residues. Trimming took 4 bases from V and 3 from J, leaving 7 bases between them.

The chain links TRBV6-5 to TRBJ1-1; 8 nucleotides agree with TRBD1. Trimming cost V 0 bases and J 5 bases; bases outside gene matches: 5. Germline lookup yields CDR1 MNHEY and CDR2 SVGAGI. The CDR3 runs to 15 residues. The CDR3 spells CASSYSRTGSTEAFF. The CDR3 DNA reads as TGTGCCAGCAGTTACTCGAGGACAGGGAGTACTGAAGCTTTCTTT.

The J gene is TRBJ1-5, the V gene TRBV5-5, with 9 nucleotides matching TRBD1. V shed 4 bases, J shed 1 base, and the junction held 6 bases outside the gene matches. The germline CDR1 and CDR2 sequences are SGHKS and YYEKEE (reference sequence). This CDR3 has 16 amino acids. The CDR3 DNA reads as TGTGCCAGCAGCATCACAGGGGGCGCGAGCAATCAGCCCCAGCATTTT. Protein product: CASSITGGASNQPQHF.

Concerning this clone: The same CDR3 also results from other DNA sequences found in this sample. The V and J genes are TRBV19 and TRBJ1-2, with D possibly being TRBD1 (5 bases). The CDR3 has 15 amino acids. The germline V gene encodes CDR1 LNHDA and CDR2 SQIVND (reference sequence). Trimming cost V 1 base and J 4 bases, with 13 bases left between them. The CDR3 sequence is CASSIGQGAGYGYTF. CDR3 bases: TGTGCCAGTAGTATAGGTCAGGGCGCTGGCTATGGCTACACCTTC.

The genes are TRBV7-9 and TRBJ1-4; TRBD1 might be the D (6 bases). Germline V lookup: CDR1 SEHNR, CDR2 FQNEAQ (reference sequence). This CDR3 contains 14 residues. Trimming stripped 0 bases from V and 8 bases from J, with 10 bases between. Written as DNA, the CDR3 is TGTGCCAGCAGCTTAGCGTCAGGGGCAGAAAAACTGTTTTTT. It codes for CASSLASGAEKLFF.

As regards this clone: The identical CDR3 is also encoded by other nucleotide sequences in the sample. This chain uses TRBV7-2 with TRBJ2-3; 10 positions agree with TRBD2. The germline CDR1 and CDR2 sequences are SGHTA and FQGNSA. The V gene end was trimmed by 3 bases and the J gene end by 6 bases; junction bases not matched to a gene: 0. The CDR3 extends over 13 amino acids. CDR3 sequence: CASSLGLADTQYF. In nucleotides, the CDR3 is TGTGCCAGCAGCTTGGGACTAGCGGATACGCAGTATTTT.

This clone occurred once. The CDR3 sequence is CASGTAGQPQHF. In DNA, the CDR3 is TGTGCCAGCGGGACAGCGGGTCAGCCCCAGCATTTT. The chain links TRBV6-6 to TRBJ1-5; 7 bases are a match to TRBD1. There are 12 residues in the CDR3. Per germline, CDR1 MNHNY and CDR2 SVGAGI (reference sequence). Unmatched junction bases numbered 4, after V lost 8 bases and J lost 6 bases.

This chain links TRBV3-1 (or the pseudogene TRBV3-2) with TRBJ1-6, with D possibly being TRBD1 (6 bases). The V end was cut by 1 base, the J end by 9 bases, with 13 bases between. The CDR3 totals 15 residues. Germline assignment: CDR1 LGHDT and CDR2 YNNKEL (reference sequence). CDR3 in amino acids: CASSQGPGAGSPLHF. CDR3 in DNA: TGTGCCAGCAGCCAAGGCCCAGGGGCAGGTTCACCCCTCCACTTT.

The V call is TRBV2, the J call TRBJ2-2, with a possible D match to TRBD1 (6 bases). This CDR3 contains 15 residues. Deletions cut 5 bases from V and 0 bases from J, with 10 bases between. CDR1 and CDR2 from the germline V gene are SNHLY and FYNNEI. The CDR3 DNA follows: TGTGCCAGCAGTAGAGACAGGTCGAACACCGGGGAGCTGTTTTTT. Translated: CASSRDRSNTGELFF.

This sequence joins TRBV5-1 and TRBJ2-3; tentatively, D is TRBD2 (8 bases). Per germline, CDR1 SGHRS and CDR2 YFSETQ. This CDR3 region has 16 residues. The germline V and J ends were trimmed by 4 bases and 3 bases, with 18 bases remaining between them. The DNA for the CDR3 is TGCGCCAGCAGCCCTAGGACAGGCGGGGGGACAGATACGCAGTATTTT. Translation gives CASSPRTGGGTDTQYF.